What follows is one TCR beta chain and its context. Antigen unknown. This sample is part of a study of cytomegalovirus exposure and HLA in healthy donors. Study-level findings and limits: CMV serostatus was the only recorded immune exposure for donors. Reports described diagnosis of cytomegalovirus status by the classifier as highly specific and sensitive. In a later analysis, donors in an Asian-associated ancestry cluster reportedly had fewer N-insertions in productive TCRs than the cohort mean. Most TCR sequences were rare, but some public TCRs occurred in many donors.

Deletions cut 6 bases from V and 6 bases from J, with 11 bases between. Germline V lookup: CDR1 SNHLY, CDR2 FYNNEI. The CDR3 is made up of 13 amino acids. Primers: 60 Vbeta forward and 13 Jbeta reverse. Some clones are missing from TCRdb's copy, which holds only in-frame ones; the method was immunoSEQ multiplex PCR. Among around 300,000 clones listed, 65% to 85% were seen once. Sequencing was carried out using PBMCs. V is TRBV2 and J is TRBJ1-4; D possibly corresponds to TRBD1 (5 bases). This TCR was sampled from a female donor in good health and CMV-seronegative. The CDR3 DNA reads as TGTGCCAGCAGGTTAGGGACTGATGAAAAACTGTTTTTT. Its translation: CASRLGTDEKLFF.